A single sample gave rise to the 9 T cell receptor beta chains below, sequenced in a study of Ad26.COV2.S vaccination and SARS-CoV-2 variants. This table comes from immunoSEQ multiplex PCR, and its TCRdb copy is limited to in-frame clones, with some not included. The sample holds hundreds of thousands of clones; around nine tenths are singletons and the top ten take around 3.5%. Treatment of the sample: some 20 received Ad26.COV2.S at low or high dose, single or two shots; several received placebo; per-sample allocation not given. Day 63 after the first vaccine or placebo injection was the time point for sampling. This material consisted of peripheral blood, taken in a trial of Ad26.COV2.S vaccine versus placebo. The receptors were sampled from a person between 18 and 59 years old who received the Ad26.COV2.S COVID-19 vaccine or a placebo.

This clone has a count of ten or more. This sample also contains other DNA sequences that code for the same CDR3. V is TRBV4-2 and J is TRBJ1-2; D uncertain. Germline V lookup: CDR1 LGHNA, CDR2 YNFKEQ. The V end was cut by 0 bases, the J end by 8 bases, with 10 bases between. CDR3 length: 13 residues. DNA for the CDR3: TGTGCCAGCAGCCAAGATAGTGGGCGCGGCTACACCTTC. It specifies CASSQDSGRGYTF.

The J gene is TRBJ2-4, the V gene TRBV15, with D perhaps TRBD2 (6 bases). V lost 4 bases, J lost 0 bases, and 13 bases lay in between. The CDR3 contains 16 residues. CDR1 and CDR2 from the germline V gene are LNHNV and YYDKDF (reference sequence). The CDR3 sequence: CATSNLGGVAKNIQYF. Here the CDR3 DNA reads TGTGCCACCAGCAATCTAGGAGGGGTAGCCAAAAACATTCAGTACTTC.

With respect to this clone: The junction departs from the called germline gene at one end, perhaps through a read error. This chain uses TRBV7-3 with TRBJ2-5; D call uncertain. Germline lookup yields CDR1 SGHTA and CDR2 FQGTGA. CDR3 length: 13 amino acids. CDR3 nucleotide sequence: TGTGCCAGCAGCTTAGGGCACCAGGAGACCCAGTACTTC. Its protein product is CASSLGHQETQYF.

In this sample, this clone turned up a few times. J is TRBJ2-7 and V is TRBV7-6; either TRBD1 or TRBD2 may supply D (5 bases each). CDR1 and CDR2 from the germline V gene are SGHVS and FNYEAQ. CDR3 length: 14 residues. Deletions cut 3 bases from V and 0 bases from J, with 9 bases between. CDR3 sequence reads: CASSLAGSSYEQYF. CDR3 bases: TGTGCCAGCAGCTTGGCAGGGAGCTCCTACGAGCAGTACTTC.

The gene calls are TRBV6-5 and TRBJ2-2; D remains unclear. This CDR3 comprises 14 residues. With 4 bases removed from V and 2 bases from J, the gap between germline ends came to 8 bases. Germline V gene data show CDR1 as MNHEY and CDR2 as SVGAGI. CDR3 region: CASSSQFNTGELFF. The CDR3 nucleotides are TGTGCCAGCAGTTCCCAATTTAACACCGGGGAGCTGTTTTTT.

The chain recombines TRBV7-3 with TRBJ2-7; D could derive from TRBD1 or TRBD2 (5 bases each). Deletions cut 4 bases from V and 5 bases from J, with 15 bases between. The CDR3 spans 14 residues. CDR1 and CDR2 (germline): SGHTA, FQGTGA. The CDR3 is CASSSGPRDHEQYF. The CDR3 DNA follows: TGTGCCAGCAGCTCAGGACCAAGGGACCACGAGCAGTACTTC.

The genes are TRBV11-2 and TRBJ2-7; 9 bases match TRBD2. Germline loops: CDR1 SGHAT, CDR2 FQNNGV. The CDR3 runs 14 residues. Trimming at V came to 5 bases and at J to 4 bases, leaving 6 bases not matched to a gene. In DNA, the CDR3 is TGTGCCAGCAGCCGTAGCGGGGGAGGTTACGAGCAGTACTTC. Its translation is CASSRSGGGYEQYF. Filled out from reference TRBV11-2 and TRBJ2-7, the complete variable domain reads EAGVAQSPRYKIIEKRQSVAFWCNPISGHATLYWYQQILGQGPKLLIQFQNNGVVDDSQLPKDRFSAERLKGVDSTLKIQPAKLEDSAVYLCASSRSGGGYEQYFGPGTRLTVT.

V gene TRBV6-6 combines with J gene TRBJ1-5; a possible D gene is TRBD1 (6 bases). The CDR3 runs 14 residues. CDR1 is MNHNY, CDR2 SVGAGI, per germline (reference sequence). The V end lost 2 bases, the J end lost 4 bases, and 9 bases lay between the germline ends. For the CDR3, the DNA is TGTGCCAGCAGTTACGGGGACACAAATCAGCCCCAGCATTTT. As protein: CASSYGDTNQPQHF.

The chain employs TRBV29-1 and TRBJ1-1; 11 nucleotides line up with TRBD1. The V gene end was trimmed by 7 bases and the J gene end by 4 bases; junction bases not matched to a gene: 5. The CDR3 has 13 amino acids. CDR1 is SQVTM and CDR2 is ANQGSEA in the germline V gene. The CDR3 sequence: CSGHGTGGTEAFF. The CDR3 region has the DNA TGCAGCGGACATGGGACAGGGGGCACTGAAGCTTTCTTT.